The entry below describes one TCR beta chain. Each donor (without exception) was a healthy Caucasian. This specimen belongs to a study of identical twins. A universal primer site was added by template switching, and unique molecular identifiers were carried by the cDNA. TCRdb called the 5' RACE reads again in MiXCR, with one record for every CDR3 protein. The sample includes 250,000 to 300,000 distinct CDR3 sequences, less than 9.5% seen only once; the top ten take roughly 7%. J gave up 5 bases and V 1 base, and 2 bases lay outside the gene matches. This CDR3 contains 13 residues. Germline values: CDR1 SGHRS, CDR2 YFSETQ. This same sample was also part of a study on yellow fever vaccine responses in identical twins.

The TCR sequence derives from a woman younger than 35 in good health. This rearrangement joins TRBV5-1 to TRBJ1-1; TRBD1 agrees at 7 bases. Sequenced sample: CD8+ T cells sorted from blood. CDR3 sequence: CASSLKQGTEAFF. Written as DNA, the CDR3 is TGCGCCAGCAGCTTGAAACAGGGGACTGAAGCTTTCTTT.